The 14 T cell receptor beta chains below were found in one sample sequenced in a study of blood T cell repertoires in COVID-19. The table came from immunoSEQ multiplex PCR; TCRdb's copy has only in-frame clones and leaves some out. The sample yields 200,000 to 300,000 clones, roughly 86% seen once. What was sequenced was PBMCs or T cells enriched from blood (not recorded which). These receptors came from a woman in her 40s with acute COVID-19.

This chain joins TRBV27 and TRBJ1-6, with D perhaps TRBD1 (5 bases). Trimming left V 8 bases short and J 5 bases short, with 16 bases between. The length of the CDR3 is 15 residues. From germline, CDR1 is MNHEY and CDR2 SMNVEV (reference sequence). The CDR3 loop reads CASAGGGIDNSPLHF. The DNA of the CDR3 is TGTGCCAGCGCTGGGGGGGGGATTGATAATTCACCCCTCCACTTT.

The rearrangement joins TRBV14 to TRBJ2-1; D ambiguous. V lost 2 bases and J lost 9, with 11 bases in between. This CDR3 contains 13 residues. Germline CDR1 reads SGHDN; CDR2 reads FVKESK. Here the CDR3 reads CASSQYAAIEQFF. CDR3 bases: TGTGCCAGCAGCCAATATGCAGCGATTGAGCAGTTCTTC.

This sequence joins TRBV10-3 and TRBJ2-7, with TRBD2 matching over 10 bases. J lost 2 bases, V lost 7 bases, and 8 bases had no gene match. The CDR3 spans 15 residues. Germline loops: CDR1 ENHRY, CDR2 SYGVKD. Here the CDR3 DNA reads TGTGCCATCACGTCTGGGACTAGCGATACCTACGAGCAGTACTTC. Its protein is CAITSGTSDTYEQYF.

The chain links TRBV6-1 to TRBJ2-1; D call uncertain. This CDR3 contains 14 residues. CDR1 MNHNS and CDR2 SASEGT come from the germline V gene. V was clipped by 2 bases and J by 3 bases, with 8 bases between them. The CDR3 bases are TGTGCCAGCAGTGAAAGGAGTAACTACAATGAGCAGTTCTTC. Amino acid sequence: CASSERSNYNEQFF.

The chain recombines TRBV29-1 with TRBJ1-2; possible D gene TRBD1, 5 bases. The CDR3 runs 15 residues. V lost 1 base to trimming and J lost 0 bases, with 12 bases between them. Germline V gene sequence: CDR1 SQVTM, CDR2 ANQGSEA. The CDR3 protein is CSVEAGALTNYGYTF. The CDR3 DNA is TGCAGCGTTGAAGCTGGGGCACTTACTAACTATGGCTACACCTTC.

The rearrangement links TRBV3-1 (or the pseudogene TRBV3-2) to TRBJ2-3; maybe TRBD2 (8 bases). CDR3 length: 17 amino acids. In germline, CDR1 is LGHDT, CDR2 YNNKEL (reference sequence). Trimming removed 0 bases from V and 6 bases from J, with 19 bases in between. CDR3 loop: CASSQDGLAGGRDTQYF. The CDR3 bases are TGTGCCAGCAGCCAAGATGGACTAGCAGGGGGGAGGGATACGCAGTATTTT.

The genes are TRBV24-1 and TRBJ1-2; a weak D match, TRBD1 (6 bases). The germline CDR1 and CDR2 sequences are KGHDR and SFDVKD. With 0 bases removed from V and 3 bases from J, the gap between germline ends came to 7 bases. This CDR3 comprises 14 residues. CDR3 DNA sequence: TGTGCCACCAGTGATTTGGCAGGGGACTATGGCTACACCTTC. Its protein product is CATSDLAGDYGYTF.

The chain has TRBV4-1 and TRBJ2-7, with TRBD2 matching 8 bases. This CDR3 is built from 15 residues. V gave up 3 bases and J gave up 5 bases; unmatched junction bases: 9. Germline-derived CDR1 and CDR2 are MGHRA and YSYEKL. For the CDR3, the DNA is TGCGCCAGCAGCCACGGGTCCAGCGGGAGAGACGAGCAGTACTTC. Encoded protein: CASSHGSSGRDEQYF.

The V and J genes are TRBV6-6 and TRBJ1-1, with 9 bases that match TRBD1. CDR3 length: 15 amino acids. Germline-derived CDR1 and CDR2 are MNHNY and SVGAGI (reference sequence). The trim removed 1 base at V and 6 bases at J, leaving 6 bases unmatched. Here the CDR3 DNA reads TGTGCCAGCAGTTACTGGTTACAGGGGGCCTCTGAAGCTTTCTTT. It codes for CASSYWLQGASEAFF.

The gene calls are TRBV7-2 and TRBJ2-1; D not certain. From germline, CDR1 is SGHTA and CDR2 FQGNSA. The V and J ends lost 0 bases and 0 bases respectively, with 6 bases between them. The CDR3 extends over 15 amino acids. As DNA, the CDR3 is TGTGCCAGCAGCTTAGCACGGTACTCCTACAATGAGCAGTTCTTC. It codes for CASSLARYSYNEQFF.

The chain joins TRBV3-1 (or the pseudogene TRBV3-2) to TRBJ2-3; 14 nucleotides align to TRBD2. V was clipped by 4 bases and J by 4 bases; unmatched bases: 7. The CDR3 totals 17 residues. CDR1 LGHDT and CDR2 YNNKEL come from the germline V gene (reference sequence). Here the CDR3 reads CASSPGTSGSNADTQYF. CDR3 DNA: TGTGCCAGCAGCCCCGGGACTAGCGGGAGTAATGCAGATACGCAGTATTTT.

CDR3 in amino acids: CASSQDKGGTDTQYF. DNA of the CDR3: TGTGCCAGCAGCCAAGATAAGGGGGGCACAGATACGCAGTATTTT. The genes are TRBV3-1 (or the pseudogene TRBV3-2) and TRBJ2-3, with D possibly matching TRBD1 (6 bases). The CDR3 extends over 15 amino acids. Germline CDR1 LGHDT, CDR2 YNNKEL (reference sequence). The V and J ends lost 0 bases and 1 base respectively, with 8 bases between them.

As to this clone: An end of the junction does not agree with germline; a read error may underlie this. The V call is TRBV2, the J call TRBJ1-5; 7 nucleotides line up with TRBD1. The length of the CDR3 is 16 residues. Per the germline V gene, CDR1 is SNHLY and CDR2 is FYNNEI. The CDR3 nucleotides read TGTGCCAGCAGTGACGGGTTGGGACAGAAAAATCAGTCCCAGCATTTT. Amino acids: CASSDGLGQKNQSQHF.

The chain uses TRBV29-1 and TRBJ1-1; D is ambiguous. Germline V gene lookup returns CDR1 SQVTM and CDR2 ANQGSEA. V gave up 2 bases and J gave up 5 bases, with 15 bases separating them. CDR3 length equals 14 residues. The CDR3 protein is CSVERRGGRTEAFF. CDR3 DNA: TGCAGCGTTGAACGCCGTGGAGGGAGGACTGAAGCTTTCTTT.